The source of this T cell receptor beta chain is a study of regulatory T cells in long-lasting Graves disease. Whole-study results and caveats: With under 3,500 shared public clonotypes, persistent patients exceeded new patients, who shared about a thousand. For persistent Graves' patients, TCR diversity was lower than for newly diagnosed ones.

Library construction for TCR beta used iRepertoire HTBI primers and Arm-PCR of CDR3 regions. MiXCR, applied by TCRdb to the multiplex PCR reads, yields one record per CDR3 protein. The repertoire holds fewer than 550,000 distinct CDR3 sequences, with roughly 15% as singletons. A note on this clonotype: The antigen is undetermined.

Germline V gives CDR1 SGDLS, CDR2 YYNGEE. V was trimmed by 0 bases and J by 10 bases, leaving 13 bases between them. The CDR3 runs to 13 residues. Time point noted: newly diagnosed GD, antithyroid drugs for less than 3 months. RNA from PBMCs was the source of the TCR library. Separately, the same data were catalogued under a study of T cells in Graves' hyperthyroidism and ophthalmopathy.

This chain joins TRBV9 and TRBJ2-5; possible D gene TRBD2, 5 bases. This receptor was obtained from a woman aged 35-65 years with Graves disease. This material consisted of peripheral blood mononuclear cells (PBMCs), taken at new diagnosis, from a patient treated with antithyroid drugs. The CDR3 reads CASSVGLAKSQYF. CDR3 coding DNA: TGTGCCAGCAGCGTAGGGTTAGCGAAGAGCCAGTACTTC.